The clone carrying this T cell receptor beta chain was found a few times. Its antigen is not known. The V gene's germline CDR1 is SGHRS and CDR2 YFSETQ. The CDR3 has 14 amino acids. V was shortened by 5 bases and J by 2 bases, with 11 bases between the two germline ends. This sample stems from a study of blood T cells in healthy people across ages. About the research overall: The capture of about one barcoded beta molecule per two T cells was achieved by template switching.

A second about 6 to 12 cycle PCR used barcoded and J-beta primers. All cDNA molecules were each tagged by a template-switch adaptor with 12 random nucleotides. A single record per CDR3 protein comes from TCRdb applying MiXCR to the 5' RACE reads. The repertoire holds fewer than 2,000,000 distinct CDR3 sequences, with approximately 39% as singletons. Regarding the study as a whole: There was no known CMV status for donors, so expanded clonotype changes were possibly confounded.

This chain connects TRBV5-1 to TRBJ2-1, with D tentatively TRBD2 (6 bases). The sample comprised blood. The TCR originated in a human donor in good health. The CDR3 sequence is CASRGLGTYNEQFF. The CDR3, as DNA: TGCGCCAGCAGGGGACTGGGGACCTACAATGAGCAGTTCTTC.